Following are 26 T cell receptor beta chains from one sample sequenced in a study of OX40 agonist ivuxolimab in advanced cancers. The assay was immunoSEQ multiplex PCR, and TCRdb's table has in-frame clones only and misses some. The data contain some 86,000 clones, 86% of them singletons. The sequencing here drew on CD4+ or CD8+ T cells sorted from blood, taken in a trial of the OX40 agonist ivuxolimab. The receptors were sampled from an adult with an advanced solid tumor such as melanoma, head and neck, liver or kidney cancer.

V and J are TRBV5-4 and TRBJ1-5, with 8 bases identical to TRBD1. With 2 bases clipped from V and 1 base from J, the junction kept 2 bases outside the gene matches. Germline CDR1 is SGHNT and CDR2 is YYREEE (reference sequence). The CDR3 runs 15 residues. This CDR3 is CASSFQGASNQPQHF. The CDR3 region has the DNA TGTGCCAGCAGCTTTCAGGGGGCGAGCAATCAGCCCCAGCATTTT.

This clone was seen a handful of times. V is TRBV14 and J is TRBJ1-4; D is undetermined. Between the trimmed V and J ends, which lost 1 base and 10 bases, there was a span of 10 bases. The germline gives CDR1 SGHDN, CDR2 FVKESK. The CDR3 totals 13 residues. This CDR3 is CASSQGEIAKLFF. The CDR3 DNA follows: TGTGCCAGCAGCCAAGGCGAGATCGCAAAACTGTTTTTT.

This chain links TRBV6-5 with TRBJ2-7; 7 positions match TRBD1. J was trimmed by 5 bases and V by 6 bases; bases with no gene match: 7. This CDR3 spans 13 amino acids. Per the germline V gene, CDR1 is MNHEY and CDR2 is SVGAGI. This chain's CDR3 is CASRLPGTDEQYF. Written as DNA, the CDR3 is TGTGCCAGCAGGCTGCCCGGGACAGACGAGCAGTACTTC.

This chain links TRBV11-2 with TRBJ2-5; 8 bases are a match to TRBD2. The DNA end favors TRBJ2-7, so the J call may be wrong. Looked up from germline, CDR1 is SGHAT and CDR2 is FQNNGV. The CDR3 totals 14 residues. CDR3 region: CASSLTGGTYEQYF. Written as DNA, the CDR3 is TGTGCCAGCAGCTTAACGGGAGGGACCTACGAGCAGTACTTC.

The chain carries TRBV6-1 and TRBJ1-2, with TRBD1 as a possible D gene (6 bases). This CDR3 comprises 16 residues. The V end lost 0 bases, the J end lost 3 bases, and 14 bases lay between the germline ends. Germline V gives CDR1 MNHNS, CDR2 SASEGT. The CDR3 bases are TGTGCCAGCAGTGAAGCAAAACGACAGGCTTACTATGGCTACACCTTC. Translation: CASSEAKRQAYYGYTF.

The chain carries TRBV7-9 and TRBJ1-2; tentative D call: TRBD1 (6 bases). V shed 0 bases and J shed 2 bases, with 16 bases lying between them. CDR1 and CDR2 from the germline V gene are SEHNR and FQNEAQ (reference sequence). The CDR3 has 17 amino acids. CDR3 amino acids: CASSLAAGAHINYGYTF. The CDR3 DNA reads TGTGCCAGCAGCTTAGCGGCAGGGGCCCACATAAACTATGGCTACACCTTC.

The genes are TRBV19 and TRBJ1-2; 9 bases are shared with TRBD1. Unmatched junction bases numbered 5, after V lost 5 bases and J lost 4 bases. The CDR3 spans 14 residues. Germline values: CDR1 LNHDA, CDR2 SQIVND (reference sequence). In DNA, the CDR3 is TGTGCCAGTAGTCCGGACAGGGGTCTCTATGGCTACACCTTC. Translating it yields CASSPDRGLYGYTF.

The V gene is TRBV7-3, the J gene TRBJ2-1; 8 bases fit TRBD2. After removal of 1 base from V and 4 bases from J, the junction contained 3 bases not matched to a gene. This CDR3 region has 15 residues. The V gene's germline CDR1 is SGHTA and CDR2 FQGTGA. CDR3 loop: CASSLKLAVYNEQFF. As DNA, the CDR3 is TGTGCCAGCAGCTTAAAACTAGCGGTTTACAATGAGCAGTTCTTC.

The J gene is TRBJ2-1, the V gene TRBV5-1; D ambiguous. Germline assignment: CDR1 SGHRS and CDR2 YFSETQ. V was trimmed by 4 bases and J by 6 bases, leaving 17 bases between them. The CDR3 loop spans 15 amino acids. The CDR3 bases are TGCGCCAGCAGCCCTCCGCTAGTCGGTACCAATGAGCAGTTCTTC. It specifies CASSPPLVGTNEQFF.

CDR3 nucleotides: TGTGCCAGCAATGAGCAGTTCTTC. Its protein product is CASNEQFF. V gene TRBV7-9 combines with J gene TRBJ2-1; D is uncertain. The CDR3 spans 8 residues. V was cut by 7 bases and J by 8 bases, with 0 bases left in between. Germline CDR1 is SEHNR and CDR2 is FQNEAQ (reference sequence).

This chain links TRBV6-6 with TRBJ1-1; tentative D call: TRBD1 (6 bases). The CDR3 spans 15 residues. Germline V gene data show CDR1 as MNHNY and CDR2 as SVGAGI (reference sequence). Trimming took off 2 bases at V and 1 base at J, with 11 bases between the two ends. This chain's CDR3 is CASSYGWGQNTEAFF. The CDR3 bases are TGTGCCAGCAGTTACGGGTGGGGACAGAACACTGAAGCTTTCTTT.

The chain carries TRBV6-1 and TRBJ2-7; 10 bases align to TRBD1. Unmatched junction bases numbered 9, after V lost 7 bases and J lost 6 bases. CDR1 MNHNS and CDR2 SASEGT come from the germline V gene. The CDR3 extends over 14 amino acids. The CDR3 bases are TGTGCCAGCACCCCCGGGACAGGGGTTGGCGAGCAGTACTTC. Encoded protein: CASTPGTGVGEQYF.

J is TRBJ2-3 and V is TRBV29-1; 9 nucleotides match TRBD1. J lost 2 bases, V lost 0 bases, and 3 bases had no gene match. CDR3 length equals 15 residues. Germline-derived CDR1 and CDR2 are SQVTM and ANQGSEA. The CDR3 region is CSVEDTGGATDTQYF. The CDR3, as DNA: TGCAGCGTTGAAGATACAGGGGGCGCCACAGATACGCAGTATTTT.

The genes are TRBV9 and TRBJ1-2; perhaps TRBD1 as D (5 bases). The CDR3 runs to 14 residues. V lost 0 bases and J 5 bases, leaving 11 bases between the germline ends. Germline CDR1 is SGDLS and CDR2 is YYNGEE. CDR3: CASSVEGRGYGYTF. The CDR3 DNA reads as TGTGCCAGCAGCGTAGAGGGGAGAGGGTATGGCTACACCTTC.

The chain has TRBV5-8 and TRBJ2-3; 8 bases line up with TRBD1. Germline assignment: CDR1 SGHTS and CDR2 YDEGEE. This CDR3 is 15 amino acids long. Germline trimming cut 3 bases from V and 3 bases from J; bases unmatched to any gene: 6. This CDR3 reads CASSWRTGQTDTQYF. Here the CDR3 DNA reads TGTGCCAGCAGCTGGCGGACAGGGCAGACAGATACGCAGTATTTT.

V is TRBV7-8 and J is TRBJ1-4; 7 nucleotides agree with TRBD1. The V gene's germline CDR1 is SGHVS and CDR2 FQNEAQ. Trimming took 6 bases from V and 7 from J; bases not matched to a gene: 5. CDR3 length: 13 amino acids. Here the CDR3 DNA reads TGTGCCAGCAGGAAGACAGGGATTGAAAAACTGTTTTTT. Translating gives CASRKTGIEKLFF.

The gene calls are TRBV7-2 and TRBJ1-5; no clear D gene. The length of the CDR3 is 13 residues. Between the trimmed V and J ends, which lost 4 bases and 7 bases, there was a span of 11 bases. The germline gives CDR1 SGHTA, CDR2 FQGNSA. The CDR3 nucleotides read TGTGCCAGCAGCTCATATGATGGGCAGCCCCAGCATTTT. Residues: CASSSYDGQPQHF.

The chain uses TRBV7-9 and TRBJ1-4; no clear D gene. The length of the CDR3 is 16 residues. The V end lost 0 bases, the J end lost 8 bases, and 16 bases lay between the germline ends. Germline assignment: CDR1 SEHNR and CDR2 FQNEAQ (reference sequence). The CDR3 spells CASSLAPGRAGEKLFF. The CDR3 coding sequence is TGTGCCAGCAGCTTAGCGCCGGGGAGGGCGGGAGAAAAACTGTTTTTT.

The chain couples TRBV27 to TRBJ2-7; D gene unclear. Trimming shortened V by 5 bases and J by 4 bases, and 12 bases separated the two germline ends. This CDR3 region has 13 residues. Germline assignment: CDR1 MNHEY and CDR2 SMNVEV (reference sequence). The CDR3: CASSLRVRYEQYF. For the CDR3, the DNA is TGTGCCAGCAGTCTCCGGGTCCGTTACGAGCAGTACTTC.

The chain combines TRBV2 with TRBJ1-1; D might be TRBD1 (5 bases). V was trimmed by 7 bases and J by 4 bases, leaving 13 bases between them. The CDR3 runs 13 residues. Germline V gene lookup returns CDR1 SNHLY and CDR2 FYNNEI. The CDR3 reads CASNGGSITEAFF. Written as DNA, the CDR3 is TGTGCCAGCAACGGGGGGAGTATCACTGAAGCTTTCTTT.

The chain links TRBV18 to TRBJ2-7; 7 bases are shared with TRBD1. The germline V gene has CDR1 KGHSH and CDR2 LQKENI. CDR3 length equals 13 residues. The ends lost 6 bases at V and 6 bases at J; junction bases unmatched: 8. The CDR3 sequence is CASSPTGPGEQYF. The CDR3 region has the DNA TGTGCCAGCTCCCCGACAGGGCCTGGCGAGCAGTACTTC.

This clone has more than one count but fewer than ten. The V gene is TRBV30, the J gene TRBJ1-1, with 12 bases aligning to TRBD1. CDR1 and CDR2 (germline): GTSNPN, SVGIG (reference sequence). V lost 5 bases and J lost 5; bases outside the gene matches: 9. This CDR3 spans 15 amino acids. The CDR3 DNA reads TGTGCCTGGGGCCGGGACAGGGGGCGAGGGACTGAAGCTTTCTTT. Translating it yields CAWGRDRGRGTEAFF.

The rearrangement uses TRBV5-1 and TRBJ1-2, with 7 bases aligning to TRBD1. This CDR3 is 13 amino acids long. J gave up 5 bases and V 0 bases, and 1 base lay outside the gene matches. Looked up from germline, CDR1 is SGHRS and CDR2 is YFSETQ. The CDR3 DNA is TGCGCCAGCAGCTTGGGGACAGGTTATGGCTACACCTTC. Its translation is CASSLGTGYGYTF.

The rearrangement joins TRBV18 to TRBJ2-3, with 12 nucleotides matching TRBD2. The germline V gene has CDR1 KGHSH and CDR2 LQKENI. This CDR3 has 16 residues. V lost 3 bases and J lost 3; bases outside the gene matches: 4. The chain's CDR3 is CASSPSTSGGTDTQYF. The CDR3 DNA follows: TGTGCCAGCTCACCCTCGACTAGCGGGGGAACAGATACGCAGTATTTT.

This chain links TRBV2 with TRBJ1-5; TRBD1 matches at 7 bases. The J segment lost 6 bases and the V segment lost 4 bases, leaving 9 bases of the junction unmatched. The germline CDR1 and CDR2 sequences are SNHLY and FYNNEI. This CDR3 has 15 residues. The CDR3 is CASSGERGLGQPQHF. CDR3 nucleotide sequence: TGTGCCAGCAGTGGAGAGAGGGGGCTAGGTCAGCCCCAGCATTTT.

This chain uses TRBV4-2 with TRBJ2-7, with 8 bases fitting TRBD1. CDR1 and CDR2 (germline): LGHNA, YNFKEQ. The CDR3 runs 15 residues. After removal of 4 bases from V and 3 bases from J, the junction contained 8 bases not matched to a gene. DNA for the CDR3: TGTGCCAGCAGCCTTCGACAGGGGAGTGACTACGAGCAGTACTTC. Translating gives CASSLRQGSDYEQYF.